The clone carrying this T cell receptor (beta chain) was seen only a few times. Antigen: not known. The sample belongs to a study of radiotherapy plus CTLA-4 blockade in lung cancer. The CDR3 totals 11 residues. Trimming took off 7 bases at V and 8 bases at J, with 9 bases between the two ends. Germline V lookup: CDR1 SNHLY, CDR2 FYNNEI. Profiled with immunoSEQ multiplex PCR; TCRdb holds only in-frame clones, not every one. The sample contains 100,000 or so clones, approximately 82% of which appear only once. Study-wide findings and caveats: Interferon-beta and early blood T cell clone dynamics reportedly predicted response best. TCR clones from tumors expanded in blood after radiotherapy plus ipilimumab.

The specimen comprised peripheral blood, sampled from a patient treated with radiotherapy plus ipilimumab. The chain carries TRBV2 and TRBJ2-1; D is perhaps TRBD2 (6 bases). The receptor was derived from a human donor with non-small cell lung cancer that progressed on radiotherapy plus ipilimumab. In DNA, the CDR3 is TGTGCCAGCAAGGAGGGCTATGAGCAGTTCTTC. It encodes CASKEGYEQFF. Combining the CDR3 with reference TRBV2 and TRBJ2-1 gives the whole variable domain EPEVTQTPSHQVTQMGQEVILRCVPISNHLYFYWYRQILGQKVEFLVSFYNNEISEKSEIFDDQFSVERPDGSNFTLKIRSTKLEDSAMYFCASKEGYEQFFGPGTRLTVL.